The rows below give T cell receptor beta chains drawn from one sample of a study of blood T cell repertoires in COVID-19. Some clones are missing from TCRdb's copy, which holds only in-frame ones; the method was immunoSEQ multiplex PCR. The sample lists 200,000 to 300,000 clones, about 82% occurring once. Sequenced sample: PBMCs or T cells enriched from blood (not recorded which). These receptors originate from a woman between 50 and 59 years old with acute COVID-19. Both conserved end residues are part of each CDR3.

>TRBJ1-1|TRBV5-1
CASSLIQGGSTEAFF
>TRBJ1-1|TRBV12-3/TRBV12-4
CASSPSGRVVTFF
>TRBJ1-2|TRBV29-1
CSVERTGADGYTF
>TRBJ2-7|TRBV5-1
CASSTQPGQVIYEQYF
>TRBJ1-3|TRBV4-3
CASSQARTAGNTIYF
>TRBJ1-6|TRBV7-2
CASSLAQGNNSPLHF
>TRBJ1-1|TRBV9
CASSVGGTGNTEAFF
>TRBJ1-1|TRBV7-2
CASSFTTGNTEAFF
>TRBJ1-5|TRBV23-1
CASSQDRYGSNQPQHF
>TRBJ2-6|TRBV25-1
CASSDQWANVLTF
>TRBJ1-5|TRBV11-2
CASSLYPADRGDQPQHF
>TRBJ1-2|TRBV19
CASRADRGLQGYTF
>TRBJ2-3|TRBV29-1
CSVESSVLYF
>TRBJ2-7|TRBV5-4
CASSLEGLVLEQYF
>TRBJ2-7|TRBV3-1/TRBV3-2
CASSQGSGGQGGSEQYF
>TRBJ1-1|TRBV9
CASSVSGMVEAFF
>TRBJ1-1|TRBV19
CASSTSGGRNTEAFF
>TRBJ1-1|TRBV5-1
CASSQTGGVEAFF
>TRBJ1-4|TRBV5-3
CATSGYPNSTNEKLFF
>TRBJ2-1|TRBV18
CASSPPIRYNEQFF
>TRBJ1-1|TRBV7-2
CASSLTGGSYEAFF
>TRBJ1-4|TRBV4-3
CASSQDSGSATNEKLFF
>TRBJ2-5|TRBV12-5
CASVNREGETQYF